This TCR beta chain was captured by sequencing in a study of OX40 agonist ivuxolimab in advanced cancers. The wider study: Patients in the trial were receiving intravenous ivuxolimab every 2 weeks, at doses of 0.01 to 10 mg/kg. Three patients showed partial responses: one hepatocellular carcinoma and two cutaneous melanoma cases.

This table comes from immunoSEQ multiplex PCR, and its TCRdb copy is limited to in-frame clones, with some not included. The repertoire holds 50,000 to 75,000 clones, with roughly 84% as singletons. Germline lookup yields CDR1 SGHVS and CDR2 FQNEAQ. V gave up 5 bases and J gave up 1 base, with 26 bases separating them. CDR3 length: 19 amino acids. The TCR originated in an adult with an advanced solid tumor such as melanoma, head and neck, liver or kidney cancer. J is TRBJ1-1 and V is TRBV7-8; possible D gene TRBD1, 6 bases. The source was CD4+ or CD8+ T cells sorted from blood, collected in a trial of the OX40 agonist ivuxolimab. CDR3 residues: CASSHRVMGTRSRNTEAFF. The CDR3 bases are TGTGCCAGCAGCCATAGGGTAATGGGGACAAGGTCAAGGAACACTGAAGCTTTCTTT.